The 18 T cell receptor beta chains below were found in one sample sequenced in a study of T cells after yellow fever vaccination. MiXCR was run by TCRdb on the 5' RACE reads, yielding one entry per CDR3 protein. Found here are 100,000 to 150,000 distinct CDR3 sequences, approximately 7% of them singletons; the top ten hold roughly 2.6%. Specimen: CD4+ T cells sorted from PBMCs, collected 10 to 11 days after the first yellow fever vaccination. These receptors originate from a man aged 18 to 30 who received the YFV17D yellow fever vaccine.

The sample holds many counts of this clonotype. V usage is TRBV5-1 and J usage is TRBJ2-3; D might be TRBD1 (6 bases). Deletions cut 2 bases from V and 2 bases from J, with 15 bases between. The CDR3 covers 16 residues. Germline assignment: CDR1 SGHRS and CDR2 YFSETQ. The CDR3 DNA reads TGCGCCAGCAGCTTTCCCCGGACAGAGTCCACAGATACGCAGTATTTT. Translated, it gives CASSFPRTESTDTQYF. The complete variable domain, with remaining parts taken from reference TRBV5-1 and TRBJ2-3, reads KAGVTQTPRYLIKTRGQQVTLSCSPISGHRSVSWYQQTPGQGLQFLFEYFSETQRNKGNFPGRFSGRQFSNSRSEMNVSTLELGDSALYLCASSFPRTESTDTQYFGPGTRLTVL.

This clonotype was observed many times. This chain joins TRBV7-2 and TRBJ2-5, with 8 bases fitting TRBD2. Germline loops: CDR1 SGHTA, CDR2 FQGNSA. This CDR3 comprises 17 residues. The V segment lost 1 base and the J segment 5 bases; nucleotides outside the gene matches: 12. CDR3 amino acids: CASSLGVAGGLSETQYF. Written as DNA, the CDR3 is TGTGCCAGCAGCTTAGGGGTGGCGGGGGGCCTTTCTGAGACCCAGTACTTC.

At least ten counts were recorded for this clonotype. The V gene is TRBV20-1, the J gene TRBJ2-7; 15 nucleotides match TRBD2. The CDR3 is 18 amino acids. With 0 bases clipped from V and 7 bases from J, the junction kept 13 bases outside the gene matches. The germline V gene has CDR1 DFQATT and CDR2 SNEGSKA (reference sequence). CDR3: CSARDPGRGLAGGQEQYV. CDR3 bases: TGCAGTGCTAGAGACCCCGGGCGGGGACTAGCGGGGGGTCAAGAGCAGTACGTC.

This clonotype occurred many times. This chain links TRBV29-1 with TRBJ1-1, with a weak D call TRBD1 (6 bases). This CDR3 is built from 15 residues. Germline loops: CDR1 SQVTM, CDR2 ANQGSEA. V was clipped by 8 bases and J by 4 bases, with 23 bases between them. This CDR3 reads CSLGGIDRTRTEAFF. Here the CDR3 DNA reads TGCAGCCTTGGGGGAATTGACAGGACCCGCACTGAAGCTTTCTTT.

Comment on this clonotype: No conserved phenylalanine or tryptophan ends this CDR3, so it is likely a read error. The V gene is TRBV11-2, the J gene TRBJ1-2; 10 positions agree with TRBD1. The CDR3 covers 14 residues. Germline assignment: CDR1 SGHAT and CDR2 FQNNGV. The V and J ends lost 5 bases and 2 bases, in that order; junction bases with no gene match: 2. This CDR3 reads CASSAGQGNYGYTS. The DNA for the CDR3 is TGTGCCAGCAGCGCGGGACAGGGGAACTATGGCTACACCTCC.

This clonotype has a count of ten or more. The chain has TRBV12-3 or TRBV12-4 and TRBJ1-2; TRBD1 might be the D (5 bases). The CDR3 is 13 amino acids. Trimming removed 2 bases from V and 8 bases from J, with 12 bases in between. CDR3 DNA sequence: TGTGCCAGCAGTTTAAGGGGCTTGGAAGGCTACACCTTC. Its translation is CASSLRGLEGYTF.

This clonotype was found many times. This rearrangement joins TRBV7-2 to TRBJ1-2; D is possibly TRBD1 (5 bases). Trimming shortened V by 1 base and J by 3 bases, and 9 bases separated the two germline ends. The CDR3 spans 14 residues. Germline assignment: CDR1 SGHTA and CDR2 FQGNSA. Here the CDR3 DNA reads TGTGCCAGCAGCTTAGTCGGGGGAGACTATGGCTACACCTTC. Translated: CASSLVGGDYGYTF. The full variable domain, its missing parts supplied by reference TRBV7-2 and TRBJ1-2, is GAGVSQSPSNKVTEKGKDVELRCDPISGHTALYWYRQSLGQGLEFLIYFQGNSAPDKSGLPSDRFSAERTGGSVSTLTIQRTQQEDSAVYLCASSLVGGDYGYTFGSGTRLTVV.

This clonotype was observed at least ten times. CDR3 sequence reads: CSARAGGYDYEQYF. The CDR3 coding sequence is TGCAGTGCTAGAGCCGGGGGGTACGACTACGAGCAGTACTTC. The chain uses TRBV20-1 and TRBJ2-7; 7 positions match TRBD2. The CDR3 covers 14 residues. The V and J ends lost 1 base and 3 bases, in that order; junction bases with no gene match: 6. The germline CDR1 and CDR2 sequences are DFQATT and SNEGSKA (reference sequence).

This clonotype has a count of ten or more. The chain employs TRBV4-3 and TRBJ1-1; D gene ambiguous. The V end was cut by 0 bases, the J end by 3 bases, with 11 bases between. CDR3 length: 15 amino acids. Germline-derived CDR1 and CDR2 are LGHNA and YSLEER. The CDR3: CASSQELRIYTEAFF. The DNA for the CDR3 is TGCGCCAGCAGCCAAGAGCTCAGGATTTACACTGAAGCTTTCTTT.

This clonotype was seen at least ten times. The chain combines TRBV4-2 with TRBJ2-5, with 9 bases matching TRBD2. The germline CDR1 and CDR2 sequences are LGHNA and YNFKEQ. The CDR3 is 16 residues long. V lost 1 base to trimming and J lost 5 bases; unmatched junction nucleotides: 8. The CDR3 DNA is TGTGCCAGCAGCCAAGGCGGGGGGGCCGGCGCTGAGACCCAGTACTTC. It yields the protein CASSQGGGAGAETQYF.

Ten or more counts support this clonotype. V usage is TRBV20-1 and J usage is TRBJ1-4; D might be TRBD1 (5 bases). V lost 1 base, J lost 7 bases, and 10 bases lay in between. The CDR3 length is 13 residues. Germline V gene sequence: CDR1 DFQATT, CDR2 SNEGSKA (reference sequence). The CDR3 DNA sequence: TGCAGTGCTAGAGGGGACCGGATTGAAAAACTGTTTTTT. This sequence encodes CSARGDRIEKLFF.

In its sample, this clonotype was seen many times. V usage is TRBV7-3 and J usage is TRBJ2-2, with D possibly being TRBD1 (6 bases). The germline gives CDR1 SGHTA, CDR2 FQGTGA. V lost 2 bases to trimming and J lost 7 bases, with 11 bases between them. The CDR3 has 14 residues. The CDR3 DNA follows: TGTGCCAGCAGCTTACAACAGGGAGACGGGGAGCTGTTTTTT. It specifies CASSLQQGDGELFF. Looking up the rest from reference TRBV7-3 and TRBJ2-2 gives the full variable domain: GAGVSQTPSNKVTEKGKYVELRCDPISGHTALYWYRQSLGQGPEFLIYFQGTGAADDSGLPNDRFFAVRPEGSVSTLKIQRTERGDSAVYLCASSLQQGDGELFFGEGSRLTVL.

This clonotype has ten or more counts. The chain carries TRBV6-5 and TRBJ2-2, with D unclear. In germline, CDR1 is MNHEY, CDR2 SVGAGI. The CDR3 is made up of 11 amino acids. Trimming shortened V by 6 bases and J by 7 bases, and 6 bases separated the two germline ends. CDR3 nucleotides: TGTGCCAGCAGGGGGTACGGGGAGCTGTTTTTT. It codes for CASRGYGELFF.

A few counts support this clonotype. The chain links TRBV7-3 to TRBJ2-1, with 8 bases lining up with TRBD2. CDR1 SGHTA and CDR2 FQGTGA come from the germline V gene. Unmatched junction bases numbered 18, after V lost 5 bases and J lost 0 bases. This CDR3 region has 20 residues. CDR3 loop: CASSPWRIGSGVPSYNEQFF. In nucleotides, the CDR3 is TGTGCCAGCAGCCCCTGGAGAATTGGTAGCGGGGTTCCCTCCTACAATGAGCAGTTCTTC.

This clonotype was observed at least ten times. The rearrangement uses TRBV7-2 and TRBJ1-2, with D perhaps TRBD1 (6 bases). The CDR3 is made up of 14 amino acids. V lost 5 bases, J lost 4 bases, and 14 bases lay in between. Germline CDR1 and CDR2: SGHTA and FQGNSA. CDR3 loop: CASSPHEGGYGYTF. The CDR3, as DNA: TGTGCCAGCAGCCCCCACGAAGGGGGCTATGGCTACACCTTC.

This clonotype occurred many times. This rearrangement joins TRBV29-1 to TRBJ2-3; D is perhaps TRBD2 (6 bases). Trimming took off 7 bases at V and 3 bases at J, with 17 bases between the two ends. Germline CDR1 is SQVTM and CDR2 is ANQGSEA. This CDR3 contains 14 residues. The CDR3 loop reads CSGGDHNPTDTQYF. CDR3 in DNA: TGCAGCGGCGGGGACCACAACCCAACAGATACGCAGTATTTT.

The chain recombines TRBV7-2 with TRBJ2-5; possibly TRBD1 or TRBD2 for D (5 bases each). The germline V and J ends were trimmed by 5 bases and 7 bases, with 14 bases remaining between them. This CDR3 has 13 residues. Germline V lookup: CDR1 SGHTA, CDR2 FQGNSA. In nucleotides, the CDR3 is TGTGCCAGCAGCCCGAATCCCGGGGCGACCCAGTACTTC. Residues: CASSPNPGATQYF.

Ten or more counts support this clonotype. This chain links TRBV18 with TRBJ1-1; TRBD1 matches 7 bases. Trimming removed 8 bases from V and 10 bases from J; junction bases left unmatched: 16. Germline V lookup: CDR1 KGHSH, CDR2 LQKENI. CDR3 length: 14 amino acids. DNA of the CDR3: TGTGCCAGCCGTCCCGTAACAGGGGCCCGGGGAGCTTTCTTT. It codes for CASRPVTGARGAFF.